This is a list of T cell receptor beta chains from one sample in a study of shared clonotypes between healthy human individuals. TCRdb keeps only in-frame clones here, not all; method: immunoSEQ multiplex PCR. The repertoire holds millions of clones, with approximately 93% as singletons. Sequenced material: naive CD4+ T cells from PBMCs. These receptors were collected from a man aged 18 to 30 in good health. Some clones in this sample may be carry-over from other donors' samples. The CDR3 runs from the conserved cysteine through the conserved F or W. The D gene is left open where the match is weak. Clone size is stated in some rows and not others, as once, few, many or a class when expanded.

CSVVRGQGRYEQYF TGCAGCGTTGTCCGCGGACAGGGGCGGTACGAGCAGTACTTC TRBJ2-7 TRBV29-1 TRBD1 once
CASSVGRAEPYNEQFF TGTGCCAGCAGCGTAGGGCGAGCGGAACCCTACAATGAGCAGTTCTTC TRBJ2-1 TRBV9 . .
CASSLEDATQYF TGCGCCAGCAGCTTGGAGGACGCGACGCAGTATTTT TRBJ2-3 TRBV5-1 . .
CASSLQGSYEQYF TGTGCCAGCAGTTTACAGGGCTCCTACGAGCAGTACTTC TRBJ2-7 TRBV27 . .
CASSPVNEKLFF TGTGCCAGCAGTCCGGTTAATGAAAAACTGTTTTTT TRBJ1-4 TRBV6-1 . .
CASRPRGPLETQYF TGTGCCAGCAGACCCCGCGGTCCGCTGGAGACCCAGTACTTC TRBJ2-5 TRBV7-8 . .
CSVEPEAGTPGTSSYNEQFF TGCAGCGTTGAACCGGAAGCCGGGACACCTGGGACCAGCTCCTACAATGAGCAGTTCTTC TRBJ2-1 TRBV29-1 . .
CASSEASGPTYEQYF TGCGCCAGCAGTGAGGCCAGCGGCCCAACCTACGAGCAGTACTTC TRBJ2-7 TRBV10-1 . .
CASSEQSGSQNF TGTGCCAGCAGTGAACAGAGCGGGAGCCAGAACTTC TRBJ2-7 TRBV6-1 TRBD2 .
CASSLAPAGLSYEQYF TGTGCCAGCAGCTTGGCCCCGGCAGGGCTCTCCTACGAGCAGTACTTC TRBJ2-7 TRBV5-4 . .
CASRISGYTGELFF TGTGCCAGCAGAATTTCAGGGTACACCGGGGAGCTGTTTTTT TRBJ2-2 TRBV6-1 . .
CASSADRGTNEKLFF TGTGCCAGCAGTGCAGACAGGGGAACTAATGAAAAACTGTTTTTT TRBJ1-4 TRBV25-1 TRBD1 .
CATSRIRASNEQFF TGTGCCACCAGCAGAATAAGAGCTTCCAATGAGCAGTTCTTC TRBJ2-1 TRBV15 . .
CASSGGTSGRSQETQYF TGTGCCAGCAGTGGCGGGACTAGCGGGAGGTCCCAAGAGACCCAGTACTTC TRBJ2-5 TRBV28 TRBD2 .
CASSPMRGESNEKLFF TGTGCCAGCAGCCCAATGAGGGGGGAATCTAATGAAAAACTGTTTTTT TRBJ1-4 TRBV21-1 . .
CASGPSSVPAKQFF TGTGCCAGCGGCCCCTCAAGTGTCCCGGCGAAGCAGTTCTTC TRBJ2-1 TRBV27 . .
CASSLKDTQYF TGTGCCAGCAGTTTAAAAGATACGCAGTATTTT TRBJ2-3 TRBV6-5 . .
CASSDDHLRSTDTQYF TGTGCCAGCAGCGATGATCATCTCCGTAGCACAGATACGCAGTATTTT TRBJ2-3 TRBV5-6 . .
CASSLPGPYNEQFF TGTGCCAGCAGCCTTCCAGGGCCCTACAATGAGCAGTTCTTC TRBJ2-1 TRBV2 . .
CASSQSRASYEQYF TGCGCCAGCAGCCAAAGCAGGGCTTCCTACGAGCAGTACTTC TRBJ2-7 TRBV4-3 . .
CASSFRPGTGRNAYEQYF TGTGCCAGCAGCTTCCGTCCCGGGACAGGGAGGAACGCCTACGAGCAGTACTTC TRBJ2-7 TRBV7-6 TRBD1 .
CSVVFIRGEQYF TGCAGCGTTGTGTTTATCAGGGGCGAGCAGTACTTC TRBJ2-7 TRBV29-1 . .
CASSPLGVLKETQYF TGTGCCAGCAGCCCCCTAGGGGTGTTAAAAGAGACCCAGTACTTC TRBJ2-5 TRBV5-6 . .
CASSLGLGGPGELFF TGTGCCAGCAGCCTGGGCCTCGGGGGTCCCGGGGAGCTGTTTTTT TRBJ2-2 TRBV7-3 . once